The 11 T cell receptor beta chains reported below all come from one sample, sequenced in a study of T cells in Graves' hyperthyroidism and ophthalmopathy. The investigators amplified TCR beta CDR3 regions from RNA transcripts. TCR CDR3 regions were first amplified by RT-PCR with HTBI primers. In TCRdb, the multiplex PCR reads were re-called with MiXCR into one record per CDR3 protein. The sample records 250,000 to 350,000 distinct CDR3 sequences, around 17% being singletons. Sequencing was carried out using blood. These receptors were taken from a man aged 25 to 40 with Graves' hyperthyroidism.

This clonotype came up a few times. The chain combines TRBV2 with TRBJ2-7, with D possibly being TRBD1 (6 bases). Trimming pared 8 bases from V and 0 bases from J, leaving 17 bases between. Germline CDR1 is SNHLY and CDR2 is FYNNEI. This CDR3 has 15 residues. CDR3 region: CASSFIRTDSYEQYF. The CDR3 DNA is TGTGCCAGCTCCTTCATTCGGACAGACTCCTACGAGCAGTACTTC.

J is TRBJ1-2 and V is TRBV5-6; D is perhaps TRBD1 (5 bases). V lost 1 base and J lost 6, with 19 bases in between. The length of the CDR3 is 16 residues. Germline V CDR1 and CDR2: SGHDT, YYEEEE. Here the CDR3 reads CASSLWRISGVDGYTF. The CDR3 DNA follows: TGTGCCAGCAGCTTGTGGCGAATTTCGGGGGTCGATGGCTACACCTTC.

The sample holds many counts of this clonotype. The V and J genes are TRBV20-1 and TRBJ2-5; TRBD2 matches 8 bases. The germline V gene encodes CDR1 DFQATT and CDR2 SNEGSKA (reference sequence). J lost 5 bases, V lost 5 bases, and 10 bases had no gene match. The length of the CDR3 is 14 residues. The CDR3: CSAPAGGGRETQYF. The CDR3 DNA reads TGCAGTGCTCCGGCGGGGGGAGGGCGGGAGACCCAGTACTTC.

This clonotype was picked up many times. This CDR3 reads CASSRTIRGYEQYF. In nucleotides, the CDR3 is TGTGCCAGCAGCAGAACTATTCGCGGGTACGAGCAGTACTTC. This chain uses TRBV11-2 with TRBJ2-7; TRBD2 is a possible D gene (5 bases). In germline, CDR1 is SGHAT, CDR2 FQNNGV. Trimming shortened V by 5 bases and J by 4 bases, and 15 bases separated the two germline ends. This CDR3 has 14 residues.

This clonotype showed up many times. The V and J genes are TRBV27 and TRBJ2-7, with 10 bases fitting TRBD2. The V gene end was trimmed by 5 bases and the J gene end by 7 bases; junction bases not matched to a gene: 11. Germline CDR1 MNHEY, CDR2 SMNVEV (reference sequence). The CDR3 spans 15 residues. As DNA, the CDR3 is TGTGCCAGCAGTCTAACCAGCGGGAGGGTATGGGAGCAGTACTTC. This sequence encodes CASSLTSGRVWEQYF.

In its sample, this clonotype was seen many times. This chain links TRBV20-1 with TRBJ2-1, with D tentatively TRBD2 (6 bases). CDR3 length: 15 amino acids. V was trimmed by 6 bases and J by 0 bases, leaving 15 bases between them. CDR1 is DFQATT, CDR2 SNEGSKA, per germline (reference sequence). This CDR3 reads CSAPSLGSSYNEQFF. As DNA, the CDR3 is TGCAGTGCCCCATCGCTCGGGAGCTCCTACAATGAGCAGTTCTTC.

The table lists this clonotype with a count of one. A much more abundant neighbour one base away suggests this may be a read error. CDR3 sequence: CASNSQGLAGVTGELFF. DNA of the CDR3: TGTGCCAGCAATTCCCAAGGGCTAGCGGGAGTGACCGGGGAGCTGTTTTTT. The chain joins TRBV12-3 or TRBV12-4 to TRBJ2-2; 10 positions match TRBD2. Losses at the gene ends were 7 bases for V and 5 bases for J; bases not matched to a gene: 13. This CDR3 has 17 residues.

This clonotype was recorded at least ten times. V gene TRBV6-1 combines with J gene TRBJ1-5; 7 bases line up with TRBD1. The CDR3 is 15 residues long. J gave up 4 bases and V 3 bases, and 6 bases lay outside the gene matches. The germline V gene has CDR1 MNHNS and CDR2 SASEGT. The CDR3, as DNA: TGTGCCAGCAGTGACCAGACAGGGTTGAATCAGCCCCAGCATTTT. Protein: CASSDQTGLNQPQHF.

The J gene is TRBJ2-3, the V gene TRBV18; no definite D call. V lost 5 bases and J lost 0, with 15 bases in between. Germline CDR1 reads KGHSH; CDR2 reads LQKENI. There are 16 residues in the CDR3. CDR3 nucleotide sequence: TGTGCCAGCTCAATATCTCCCGGACCAAGCACAGATACGCAGTATTTT. Residues: CASSISPGPSTDTQYF.

Ten or more counts support this clonotype. This chain uses TRBV5-6 with TRBJ1-5, with TRBD1 identical over 9 bases. CDR1 is SGHDT and CDR2 is YYEEEE in the germline V gene. After removal of 0 bases from V and 5 bases from J, the junction contained 15 bases not matched to a gene. The CDR3 totals 19 residues. CDR3 sequence: CASSLGGPGQGRIYQPQHF. The CDR3 coding sequence is TGTGCCAGCAGCTTGGGCGGACCGGGACAGGGTAGAATCTATCAGCCCCAGCATTTT.

This clonotype was observed a few times. In nucleotides, the CDR3 is TGTGCCAGCAGCCAAAGCGGGAGTGGAGAGACCCAGTACTTC. This codes for CASSQSGSGETQYF. This chain links TRBV4-2 with TRBJ2-5, with 8 nucleotides matching TRBD2. Looked up from germline, CDR1 is LGHNA and CDR2 is YNFKEQ. J lost 4 bases, V lost 2 bases, and 3 bases had no gene match. The CDR3 spans 14 residues.